This TCR beta chain emerged from a study of cytomegalovirus exposure and HLA in healthy donors. Overall study findings and caveats: The authors considered a cluster of highly shared sequence variants likely to be a sequencing artifact. With further analysis later on, most CMV-associated TCR beta chains appeared HLA-restricted. Researchers reported in a later analysis that a missense DCLRE1C variant was tied to TCR beta V- and J-gene trimming. In an earlier analysis, in around 590 donors, most V segments appeared productive either ~90% or ~30% of the time.

Primers included in the PCR were 60 Vbeta and 13 Jbeta primers. Libraries were prepared by immunoSEQ multiplex PCR; TCRdb keeps only in-frame clonotypes and omits some of them. The sample includes 150,000 to 200,000 clones, over 75% seen only once; the top ten take 2.3%. This clone was found a few times. Antigen unknown. There are 16 residues in the CDR3. CDR1 and CDR2 (germline): SGDLS, YYNGEE. V shed 4 bases and J 0 bases; nucleotides not matched to a gene: 4. The rearrangement uses TRBV9 and TRBJ2-1, with 10 nucleotides matching TRBD2. The sequenced sample was PBMCs. The clonotype originates from a woman between 45 and 60 years old in good health and CMV-seronegative. The CDR3, as DNA: TGTGCCAGCAGCCCACGGACTAGCGGCTCCTACAATGAGCAGTTCTTC. It specifies CASSPRTSGSYNEQFF.